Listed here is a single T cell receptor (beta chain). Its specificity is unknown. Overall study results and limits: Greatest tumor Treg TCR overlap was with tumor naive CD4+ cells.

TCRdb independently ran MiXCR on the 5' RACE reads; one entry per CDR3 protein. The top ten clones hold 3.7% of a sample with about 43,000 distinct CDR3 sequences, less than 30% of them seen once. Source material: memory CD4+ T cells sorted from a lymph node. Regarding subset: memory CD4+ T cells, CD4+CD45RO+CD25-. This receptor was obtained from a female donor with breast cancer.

CDR3 region: CASSLGQANTEAFF. CDR3 nucleotides: TGTGCCAGCTCCCTCGGGCAGGCCAACACTGAAGCTTTCTTT. The chain couples TRBV18 to TRBJ1-1, with D unclear. This CDR3 contains 14 residues. V gave up 6 bases and J gave up 2 bases, with 13 bases separating them. CDR1 and CDR2 (germline): KGHSH, LQKENI.